The 7 T cell receptor beta chains below were found in one sample sequenced in a study of blood T cells in healthy people across ages. Together with a sample-barcoded 5' primer, a J-beta primer mix was included in a second PCR lasting about 6 to 12 cycles. TCRdb processed the 5' RACE reads anew with MiXCR; each CDR3 protein has one entry. The sample gives fewer than 1,000,000 distinct CDR3 sequences, about 47% of which show up once; roughly 20% is in the top ten. The material sequenced was blood. Receptors originate from a man older than 75 in good health.

The V call is TRBV5-1, the J call TRBJ2-7, with a possible D match to TRBD2 (5 bases). The CDR3 is made up of 15 amino acids. CDR1 SGHRS and CDR2 YFSETQ come from the germline V gene. V lost 4 bases to trimming and J lost 1 base, with 15 bases between them. Here the CDR3 DNA reads TGCGCCAGCAGCCCGGCCCCAGCGGAGTCCTACGAGCAGTACTTC. This codes for CASSPAPAESYEQYF.

This chain links TRBV4-3 with TRBJ2-5, with 12 bases matching TRBD2. This CDR3 has 15 amino acids. Unmatched junction bases numbered 4, after V lost 1 base and J lost 7 bases. From germline, CDR1 is LGHNA and CDR2 YSLEER. CDR3 in amino acids: CASSQGLAGVVTQYF. Written as DNA, the CDR3 is TGCGCCAGCAGCCAAGGACTAGCGGGGGTCGTGACCCAGTACTTC.

DNA for the CDR3: TGTGCCAGCTCACCGGGAGCGGGAGAAAATGAGCAGTTCTTC. It codes for CASSPGAGENEQFF. The chain links TRBV18 to TRBJ2-1; 8 positions match TRBD2. V shed 3 bases and J 7 bases; nucleotides not matched to a gene: 5. The CDR3 length is 14 residues. Per germline, CDR1 KGHSH and CDR2 LQKENI.

This clonotype appeared a few times. This rearrangement joins TRBV28 to TRBJ2-3; D ambiguous. Germline V CDR1 and CDR2: MDHEN, SYDVKM. The CDR3 runs to 16 residues. The V end was cut by 5 bases, the J end by 2 bases, with 17 bases between. The CDR3 reads CASSKSSGPITDTQYF. Here the CDR3 DNA reads TGTGCCAGCAGTAAGAGCTCCGGGCCGATCACAGATACGCAGTATTTT. The complete variable domain, with remaining parts taken from reference TRBV28 and TRBJ2-3, reads DVKVTQSSRYLVKRTGEKVFLECVQDMDHENMFWYRQDPGLGLRLIYFSYDVKMKEKGDIPEGYSVSREKKERFSLILESASTNQTSMYLCASSKSSGPITDTQYFGPGTRLTVL.

The V gene is TRBV15, the J gene TRBJ2-7; 8 bases line up with TRBD1. J gave up 5 bases and V 1 base, and 7 bases lay outside the gene matches. The CDR3 length is 15 residues. CDR1 and CDR2 (germline): LNHNV, YYDKDF (reference sequence). The DNA of the CDR3 is TGTGCCACCAGCAGAGGGACAGGGATAGTCCACGAGCAGTACTTC. It translates to CATSRGTGIVHEQYF.

This clonotype appeared a single time. CDR3 coding DNA: TGTGCCAGCAGCGTAGGGGGGCGGTCCGAGCAGTACTTC. Protein sequence: CASSVGGRSEQYF. The chain links TRBV9 to TRBJ2-7, with TRBD1 as a possible D gene (6 bases). The CDR3 loop spans 13 amino acids. V was cut by 0 bases and J by 6 bases, with 10 bases left in between. CDR1 and CDR2 (germline): SGDLS, YYNGEE.

CDR3 residues: CASSQRTEGSEAFF. The CDR3 DNA follows: TGTGCCAGCAGCCAAAGGACCGAAGGATCTGAAGCTTTCTTT. This sequence joins TRBV7-8 and TRBJ1-1; no reliable D call. Germline V gives CDR1 SGHVS, CDR2 FQNEAQ. Deletions cut 5 bases from V and 6 bases from J, with 16 bases between. CDR3 length: 14 residues.